Each of the 23 T cell receptor beta chains below was sequenced from the same sample in a study of T cell responses to AZD1222 COVID-19 vaccine. Here immunoSEQ multiplex PCR was the method, and the copy in TCRdb shows in-frame clones only, minus some. The table lists 94,000 or so clones, 80% to 90% of them singletons. This material consisted of peripheral blood, taken on day 0 of AZD1222 vaccination. The source of these receptors is an adult in good health.

The CDR3 is CASSLFPGGNTEAFF. The CDR3 DNA is TGCGCCAGCAGCTTGTTCCCAGGGGGGAACACTGAAGCTTTCTTT. The chain uses TRBV5-1 and TRBJ1-1; 7 nucleotides agree with TRBD1. The CDR3 extends over 15 amino acids. The germline V gene encodes CDR1 SGHRS and CDR2 YFSETQ. Trimming removed 1 base from V and 1 base from J; junction bases left unmatched: 4.

The V gene is TRBV5-1, the J gene TRBJ1-1, with TRBD1 identical over 9 bases. V was pared by 1 base and J by 5 bases, with 12 bases of the junction left unmatched. The length of the CDR3 is 17 residues. Looked up from germline, CDR1 is SGHRS and CDR2 is YFSETQ. The CDR3 spells CASSLRGGTGGNTEAFF. The CDR3 region has the DNA TGCGCCAGCAGCTTGCGAGGGGGTACAGGGGGCAATACTGAAGCTTTCTTT.

The chain couples TRBV6-5 to TRBJ2-5; D tentatively reads TRBD1 or TRBD2 (5 bases each). The CDR3 sequence is 13 residues long. Germline values: CDR1 MNHEY, CDR2 SVGAGI. V lost 3 bases and J 5 bases, leaving 10 bases between the germline ends. The CDR3 loop is CASSYGREETQYF. The CDR3 DNA follows: TGTGCCAGCAGTTATGGCAGGGAGGAGACCCAGTACTTC.

This CDR3 reads CASSSGTGFVALHF. The CDR3 DNA sequence: TGTGCCAGCAGTTCCGGGACAGGCTTCGTCGCCCTCCACTTT. The V call is TRBV6-5, the J call TRBJ1-6; 8 nucleotides align to TRBD1. The CDR3 contains 14 residues. The V gene's germline CDR1 is MNHEY and CDR2 SVGAGI. V lost 4 bases to trimming and J lost 14 bases; unmatched junction nucleotides: 10.

Points on this clone: Other DNA sequences in this sample translate to the same CDR3. This sequence joins TRBV19 and TRBJ1-2, with 8 bases identical to TRBD1. The length of the CDR3 is 13 residues. Germline V CDR1 and CDR2: LNHDA, SQIVND (reference sequence). Trimming cost V 6 bases and J 4 bases; bases outside gene matches: 4. CDR3 DNA: TGTGCCAGTAGCCCCGGACAGGGCTATGGCTACACCTTC. Translating it yields CASSPGQGYGYTF.

The genes are TRBV29-1 and TRBJ2-7; 9 nucleotides match TRBD1. V gave up 1 base and J gave up 7 bases; unmatched junction bases: 8. The CDR3 is made up of 14 amino acids. CDR1 SQVTM and CDR2 ANQGSEA come from the germline V gene. CDR3 DNA sequence: TGCAGCGTTGAAGGGGGACAGGGATCAGTAGAGCAGTACTTC. It specifies CSVEGGQGSVEQYF.

This chain joins TRBV27 and TRBJ2-2, with 8 bases that match TRBD2. The CDR3 contains 14 residues. The V gene end was trimmed by 10 bases and the J gene end by 7 bases; junction bases not matched to a gene: 11. CDR1 and CDR2 from the germline V gene are MNHEY and SMNVEV (reference sequence). The CDR3: CATAGLVLHGELFF. In DNA form, the CDR3 reads TGTGCCACCGCGGGACTAGTTCTTCACGGGGAGCTGTTTTTT.

The V and J genes are TRBV11-3 and TRBJ1-1; a weak D match, TRBD1 (6 bases). Germline CDR1 and CDR2: SGHNT and YENEEA. CDR3 length equals 14 residues. Trimming shortened V by 5 bases and J by 0 bases, and 10 bases separated the two germline ends. In DNA form, the CDR3 reads TGTGCCAGCAGCAAACAGGGCATGAACACTGAAGCTTTCTTT. Residues: CASSKQGMNTEAFF.

The chain carries TRBV18 and TRBJ2-7; 8 positions match TRBD1. V lost 2 bases to trimming and J lost 6 bases; unmatched junction nucleotides: 0. Germline assignment: CDR1 KGHSH and CDR2 LQKENI. This CDR3 has 12 amino acids. As DNA, the CDR3 is TGTGCCAGCTCACCAGACAGGGGCGAGCAGTACTTC. It codes for CASSPDRGEQYF.

J is TRBJ1-6 and V is TRBV27; D not resolved. The ends were cut back, 6 bases at V and 4 bases at J, with 13 bases in the middle. Germline assignment: CDR1 MNHEY and CDR2 SMNVEV (reference sequence). The CDR3 is 15 amino acids. In nucleotides, the CDR3 is TGTGCCAGCAGGCCTGAGGCGGATTATAATTCACCCCTCCACTTT. It is translated as CASRPEADYNSPLHF.

The rearrangement joins TRBV19 to TRBJ1-1, with TRBD1 identical over 9 bases. The V gene end was trimmed by 9 bases and the J gene end by 3 bases; junction bases not matched to a gene: 5. Germline CDR1 is LNHDA and CDR2 is SQIVND (reference sequence). This CDR3 is built from 13 residues. CDR3 DNA sequence: TGTGCCAGCGCCCGGGACAGGGACACTGAAGCTTTCTTT. It yields the protein CASARDRDTEAFF.

The chain has TRBV4-1 and TRBJ1-2; the match to TRBD1 covers 7 bases. From germline, CDR1 is MGHRA and CDR2 YSYEKL. CDR3 length equals 15 residues. With 0 bases clipped from V and 3 bases from J, the junction kept 4 bases outside the gene matches. CDR3 nucleotide sequence: TGCGCCAGCAGCCAAGAATCCGGGACAGACTATGGCTACACCTTC. This sequence encodes CASSQESGTDYGYTF.

This clone was observed a handful of times. The chain combines TRBV12-3 or TRBV12-4 with TRBJ2-3; unclear D gene. The V and J ends lost 2 bases and 6 bases respectively, with 6 bases between them. This CDR3 spans 12 amino acids. CDR3 sequence reads: CASSLPRDTQYF. The CDR3 DNA reads TGTGCCAGCAGTTTACCGCGCGATACGCAGTATTTT.

The rearrangement uses TRBV3-1 (or the pseudogene TRBV3-2) and TRBJ1-4, with D possibly TRBD1 on 6 matching bases. Between the trimmed V and J ends, which lost 0 bases and 7 bases, there was a span of 15 bases. Germline CDR1 is LGHDT and CDR2 is YNNKEL (reference sequence). The CDR3 is 16 amino acids. The CDR3 reads CASSQDLAGAGEKLFF. CDR3 nucleotide sequence: TGTGCCAGCAGCCAAGATCTCGCGGGGGCGGGTGAAAAACTGTTTTTT.

The chain joins TRBV10-1 to TRBJ2-2, with D possibly TRBD1 on 6 matching bases. The CDR3 is 14 amino acids. Trimming removed 2 bases at V and 5 bases at J, with 9 bases between. Germline V CDR1 and CDR2: WNHNN, SYGVQD (reference sequence). CDR3 protein: CASSEGQRTGELFF. CDR3 nucleotide sequence: TGCGCCAGCAGTGAGGGACAGCGGACCGGGGAGCTGTTTTTT.

This clone was seen only a few times. V is TRBV7-9 and J is TRBJ2-3, with D tentatively TRBD2 (6 bases). The V and J ends lost 5 bases and 2 bases respectively, with 8 bases between them. Germline-derived CDR1 and CDR2 are SEHNR and FQNEAQ (reference sequence). This CDR3 has 13 residues. CDR3 nucleotides: TGTGCCAGCAGCCGGAGGGTCACAGATACGCAGTATTTT. As protein: CASSRRVTDTQYF.

This chain joins TRBV18 and TRBJ2-7, with 7 bases matching TRBD2. CDR3 length equals 14 residues. With V trimmed by 0 bases and J by 7 bases, 6 bases remained unmatched. The germline V gene encodes CDR1 KGHSH and CDR2 LQKENI. CDR3 amino acids: CASSPPGGLREQYF. CDR3 nucleotides: TGTGCCAGCTCACCACCGGGAGGGCTTCGGGAGCAGTACTTC.

This clone is a singleton in its sample. The rearrangement uses TRBV18 and TRBJ1-2; D possibly corresponds to TRBD1 (5 bases). This CDR3 has 18 amino acids. Trimming cost V 0 bases and J 4 bases, with 21 bases left between them. Germline assignment: CDR1 KGHSH and CDR2 LQKENI. As DNA, the CDR3 is TGTGCCAGCTCACCACCGCAGGGAATCGCGATTAAGTTCTATGGCTACACCTTC. As protein: CASSPPQGIAIKFYGYTF. The variable domain in full, with the rest retrieved from reference TRBV18 and TRBJ1-2, is NAGVMQNPRHLVRRRGQEARLRCSPMKGHSHVYWYRQLPEEGLKFMVYLQKENIIDESGMPKERFSAEFPKEGPSILRIQQVVRGDSAAYFCASSPPQGIAIKFYGYTFGSGTRLTVV.

The V call is TRBV30, the J call TRBJ1-2; tentatively, D is TRBD1 (5 bases). The ends were cut back, 2 bases at V and 0 bases at J, with 13 bases in the middle. This CDR3 is built from 15 residues. Germline CDR1 reads GTSNPN; CDR2 reads SVGIG (reference sequence). The CDR3 region is CAWSRQAGTNYGYTF. DNA of the CDR3: TGTGCCTGGAGTAGGCAGGCAGGGACTAACTATGGCTACACCTTC. Full variable domain (remainder filled in from reference TRBV30 and TRBJ1-2): SQTIHQWPATLVQPVGSPLSLECTVEGTSNPNLYWYRQAAGRGLQLLFYSVGIGQISSEVPQNLSASRPQDRQFILSSKKLLLSDSGFYLCAWSRQAGTNYGYTFGSGTRLTVV.

This clone was seen a few times. The chain is built from TRBV15 and TRBJ2-7; the D gene is possibly TRBD2 (6 bases). The germline V gene has CDR1 LNHNV and CDR2 YYDKDF (reference sequence). V was pared by 0 bases and J by 0 bases, with 9 bases between. There are 15 residues in the CDR3. CDR3 DNA sequence: TGTGCCACCAGCAGAGATGCGGGGAGCTCCTACGAGCAGTACTTC. Amino acid sequence: CATSRDAGSSYEQYF.

This clone was recorded once. The chain carries TRBV11-3 and TRBJ2-7; D gene unclear. V shed 5 bases and J shed 6 bases, with 14 bases lying between them. The CDR3 has 13 amino acids. Looked up from germline, CDR1 is SGHNT and CDR2 is YENEEA. This CDR3 reads CASSLSDGLEQYF. DNA for the CDR3: TGTGCCAGCAGCCTGAGTGATGGGCTCGAGCAGTACTTC.

The chain uses TRBV11-1 and TRBJ1-1; D gene uncertain. Trimming left V 3 bases short and J 3 bases short, with 8 bases between. The CDR3 covers 13 residues. Germline values: CDR1 SGHAT, CDR2 FQDESV (reference sequence). The CDR3 bases are TGTGCCAGCAGCTTTTCACGGGACACTGAAGCTTTCTTT. It is translated as CASSFSRDTEAFF.

The chain links TRBV7-9 to TRBJ2-1; weak D call: TRBD1 (6 bases). Germline V gene sequence: CDR1 SEHNR, CDR2 FQNEAQ (reference sequence). The CDR3 has 12 residues. V was trimmed by 5 bases and J by 10 bases, leaving 12 bases between them. CDR3 DNA: TGTGCCAGCAGCCAACAGGGTGGGGAGCAGTTCTTC. This encodes CASSQQGGEQFF. The full variable domain, with the rest looked up from reference TRBV7-9 and TRBJ2-1, is DTGVSQNPRHKITKRGQNVTFRCDPISEHNRLYWYRQTLGQGPEFLTYFQNEAQLEKSRLLSDRFSAERPKGSFSTLEIQRTEQGDSAMYLCASSQQGGEQFFGPGTRLTVL.